These 14 T cell receptor beta chains originate from one sample sequenced in a study of T cells after posttransplantation cyclophosphamide. Some clones are missing from TCRdb's copy, which holds only in-frame ones; the method was immunoSEQ multiplex PCR. This table has some 9,700 clones, 95% to 98% appearing once. Cells defined as naive were viable CD3+CD4+ or CD3+CD8+ and CCR7+CD45RA+CD45RO-CD95-CD27+CD28+. Sequenced input: naive CD4+ T cells sorted from PBMCs. The receptor set was obtained from a woman aged 55-69 years in good health, CMV-negative, and a related stem cell transplant donor.

The CDR3 nucleotides are TGTGCCAGCAGCTTAGAAGGTCGACAGGGTTTTTGGACAGATACGCAGTATTTT. The encoded protein is CASSLEGRQGFWTDTQYF. The chain has TRBV11-1 and TRBJ2-3; 7 bases fit TRBD1. The germline CDR1 and CDR2 sequences are SGHAT and FQDESV (reference sequence). The CDR3 length is 18 residues. V trimming: 1 base; J trimming: 3 bases; junction bases outside the gene matches: 13.

CDR3: CASRHRGNYSYEQYF. As DNA, the CDR3 is TGCGCCAGCAGACACAGGGGGAATTATTCCTACGAGCAGTACTTC. J is TRBJ2-7 and V is TRBV23-1; 8 nucleotides match TRBD1. TRBV23-1 is an ORF; its function is uncertain. This CDR3 has 15 residues. V lost 6 bases, J lost 1 base, and 8 bases stayed unmatched.

The J gene is TRBJ2-1, the V gene TRBV10-3; D not certain. Deletions cut 8 bases from V and 2 bases from J, with 19 bases between. Germline CDR1 reads ENHRY; CDR2 reads SYGVKD. The CDR3 spans 16 residues. CDR3 in DNA: TGTGCCATCGCGGCTATTAAAACCGGCGCCTACAATGAGCAGTTCTTC. Translated, it gives CAIAAIKTGAYNEQFF.

CDR3 residues: CATSRDGRLAKNIQYF. DNA of the CDR3: TGTGCCACCAGCAGAGATGGGAGGTTAGCCAAAAACATTCAGTACTTC. The J gene is TRBJ2-4, the V gene TRBV15, with D tentatively TRBD2 (6 bases). Germline CDR1 LNHNV, CDR2 YYDKDF (reference sequence). The CDR3 is 16 amino acids. Trimming removed 0 bases at V and 0 bases at J, with 9 bases between. The entire variable domain, with the rest obtained from reference TRBV15 and TRBJ2-4, is as follows: DAMVIQNPRYQVTQFGKPVTLSCSQTLNHNVMYWYQQKSSQAPKLLFHYYDKDFNNEADTPDNFQSRRPNTSFCFLDIRSPGLGDTAMYLCATSRDGRLAKNIQYFGAGTRLSVL.

The CDR3 here is CASSIEARSYGYTF. The CDR3 DNA sequence: TGTGCCAGTAGTATAGAAGCAAGAAGCTATGGCTACACCTTC. This chain connects TRBV19 to TRBJ1-2; D not resolved. V gave up 0 bases and J gave up 4 bases, with 9 bases separating them. Germline values: CDR1 LNHDA, CDR2 SQIVND (reference sequence). This CDR3 spans 14 amino acids.

This sequence joins TRBV5-1 and TRBJ2-3; 7 positions agree with TRBD2. The germline V gene encodes CDR1 SGHRS and CDR2 YFSETQ. With V trimmed by 4 bases and J by 3 bases, 8 bases remained unmatched. This CDR3 has 15 amino acids. CDR3 loop: CASSPSGTKTDTQYF. The CDR3 DNA reads TGCGCCAGCAGCCCGTCCGGGACTAAGACAGATACGCAGTATTTT.

This clone was seen a handful of times. This chain connects TRBV28 to TRBJ1-5; 7 nucleotides agree with TRBD1. The junction had 11 bases not matched to a gene; V was cut back by 7 bases and J by 5 bases. The CDR3 loop spans 15 amino acids. Germline V gives CDR1 MDHEN, CDR2 SYDVKM. The CDR3 DNA reads as TGTGCCAGCAAAACAGGGGACTTGGGGGATCAGCCCCAGCATTTT. This gives the protein CASKTGDLGDQPQHF.

A remark on this clone: Other nucleotide sequences from this sample produce the same CDR3. The chain couples TRBV6-1 to TRBJ1-6, with TRBD1 identical over 7 bases. CDR3 size: 15 residues. J gave up 2 bases and V 7 bases, and 5 bases lay outside the gene matches. Germline V CDR1 and CDR2: MNHNS, SASEGT. In DNA, the CDR3 is TGTGCCAGCAAGACCGACAGGGCCTATAATTCACCCCTCCACTTT. This codes for CASKTDRAYNSPLHF.

The chain employs TRBV5-6 and TRBJ2-2, with TRBD2 matching over 7 bases. CDR3 length equals 12 residues. CDR1 and CDR2 from the germline V gene are SGHDT and YYEEEE. Unmatched junction bases numbered 3, after V lost 4 bases and J lost 9 bases. For the CDR3, the DNA is TGTGCCAGCAGCCTCAGCGGGAGGGAGCTGTTTTTT. Encoded protein: CASSLSGRELFF.

CDR3 region: CASSLGQGGYGYTF. DNA of the CDR3: TGTGCCAGCAGTTTAGGACAGGGAGGCTATGGCTACACCTTC. V usage is TRBV28 and J usage is TRBJ1-2; 8 bases match TRBD1. The CDR3 runs 14 residues. V shed 2 bases, J shed 4 bases, and the junction held 3 bases outside the gene matches. In germline, CDR1 is MDHEN, CDR2 SYDVKM.

The genes are TRBV4-2 and TRBJ2-3; 14 bases map to TRBD2. CDR1 and CDR2 from the germline V gene are LGHNA and YNFKEQ. V lost 0 bases to trimming and J lost 3 bases; unmatched junction nucleotides: 2. The CDR3 has 17 amino acids. The CDR3 DNA reads TGTGCCAGCAGCCAAGAAGGGACTAGCGGGAGAACAGATACGCAGTATTTT. It codes for CASSQEGTSGRTDTQYF.

The chain links TRBV5-4 to TRBJ1-2, with TRBD1 identical over 10 bases. With 2 bases clipped from V and 7 bases from J, the junction kept 11 bases outside the gene matches. This CDR3 region has 16 residues. Germline V lookup: CDR1 SGHNT, CDR2 YYREEE (reference sequence). The CDR3 spells CASSLPSGTGVIGYTF. DNA of the CDR3: TGTGCCAGCAGCTTACCTTCCGGGACAGGGGTAATTGGCTACACCTTC.

The rearrangement uses TRBV4-2 and TRBJ1-1; D is uncertain. The CDR3 runs to 15 residues. Trimming took off 0 bases at V and 5 bases at J, with 13 bases between the two ends. From germline, CDR1 is LGHNA and CDR2 YNFKEQ. The CDR3 DNA reads TGTGCCAGCAGCCAAGATAAGGGAGGAGGGACTGAAGCTTTCTTT. Residues: CASSQDKGGGTEAFF.

The genes are TRBV2 and TRBJ1-6, with 8 bases fitting TRBD1. The germline V gene has CDR1 SNHLY and CDR2 FYNNEI. The length of the CDR3 is 14 residues. V lost 4 bases and J lost 7; bases outside the gene matches: 3. CDR3 sequence reads: CASSGNRGNSPLHF. CDR3 sequence (DNA): TGTGCCAGCAGTGGTAACAGGGGGAATTCACCCCTCCACTTT.